This entry is about one T cell receptor beta chain. Authors' data handling: Reference gene primers were amplified, and this amplification served to estimate nucleated cell counts. The table came from immunoSEQ multiplex PCR; TCRdb's copy has only in-frame clones and leaves some out. From that table come the V and J calls and clone size; the DNA was used to work out D and trimming. The sample consists of 130,000 or so clones, roughly 88% of them appearing once. CDR3 size: 15 residues. Looked up from germline, CDR1 is MNHEY and CDR2 is SVGAGI. V dropped 6 bases and J dropped 0 bases, with 12 bases sitting between them. The data were taken from a study of blood T cell repertoires in COVID-19. Study details: The United States, Italy and Spain supplied acute and convalescent COVID-19 samples. The cDNA or gDNA used as material had been derived from T cells, B-cell-depleted T cells, or PBMCs.

The sequenced sample consisted of peripheral blood. The rearrangement joins TRBV6-5 to TRBJ1-5; D is perhaps TRBD1 (5 bases). The TCR was taken from a man aged 50 or older with acute or convalescent COVID-19. The CDR3 loop is CASSLGTPSNQPQHF. The CDR3 DNA is TGTGCCAGCAGCTTAGGGACTCCTAGCAATCAGCCCCAGCATTTT.